This note documents a single T cell receptor beta chain sequence. This record belongs to a study of T and B cells in COVID-19 patients. BIOMED2 TRB-A/B primer pools were used in multiplex TRB PCR. Via MiXCR, TCRdb re-called the multiplex PCR reads, giving one row per CDR3 protein. The sample holds about 3,300 distinct CDR3 sequences, around 23% seen once. TRB was amplified from around 250-500 ng of blood genomic DNA. This TCR was sampled from a human donor with active COVID-19. The source material was blood.

DNA of the CDR3: TGTGCCAGCAGCCCGGGACTAGCTGCGCAAAACATTCAGTACTTC. It encodes CASSPGLAAQNIQYF. The chain joins TRBV6-2 or TRBV6-3 to TRBJ2-4; 9 bases are shared with TRBD2. The V and J ends lost 6 bases and 5 bases, in that order; junction bases with no gene match: 8. Germline assignment: CDR1 MNHEY and CDR2 SVGEGT. The CDR3 spans 15 residues.